This T cell receptor beta chain was retrieved from a study of T cell changes during pregnancy in multiple sclerosis. Sequencing was performed with immunoSEQ multiplex PCR; in TCRdb, only in-frame clones are kept and a portion is missing. The table lists roughly 40,000 clones, around 89% of them singletons. Sample: CD4+ T cells from peripheral blood mononuclear cells, taken in the first trimester of pregnancy. This clonotype was sampled from a female donor with multiple sclerosis, enrolled in a pregnancy study.

The CDR3 reads CASSVAGVTEAFF. CDR3 DNA sequence: TGTGCCAGCAGTGTGGCAGGGGTCACTGAAGCTTTCTTT. The chain employs TRBV25-1 and TRBJ1-1; D is possibly TRBD1 (6 bases). The CDR3 contains 13 residues. Germline V gene sequence: CDR1 MGHDK, CDR2 SYGVNS. Trimming took 4 bases from V and 4 from J, leaving 10 bases between them.